The clone carrying this T cell receptor beta chain turned up a few times. The antigen is unknown. The sample belongs to a study of T cell repertoires in cytomegalovirus infection. Study details: CMV epitopes used comprised recently identified HLA-C-restricted ones and well-studied HLA-B-restricted ones. Both a matching HLA type and CMV infection were indicated by public TCR beta signatures.

TCRdb ran MiXCR on the reads and lists one entry per CDR3 protein. This table holds under 850,000 distinct CDR3 sequences, about 33% found once. General study results and limits: Dominant in the ex vivo response were TCR beta clonotypes restricted by HLA-C and specific for CMV. Cumulative public TCR beta family frequency identified carriers of CMV plus the relevant HLA.

V dropped 8 bases and J dropped 1; count of bases not matched to a gene: 6. The CDR3 is made up of 15 amino acids. Per germline, CDR1 MNHEY and CDR2 SMNVEV (reference sequence). This chain joins TRBV27 and TRBJ2-1; 9 bases line up with TRBD2. Sequenced here: cultured PBMCs, sampled from culture after CMV antigen stimulation. The receptor comes from a human donor in good health (CMV status not recorded). Some clones in this sample may be carry-over from other donors' samples. The CDR3 nucleotides read TGTGCCAGCCGGGGGGCGGGAGGGTCCTACAATGAGCAGTTCTTC. Translating gives CASRGAGGSYNEQFF.